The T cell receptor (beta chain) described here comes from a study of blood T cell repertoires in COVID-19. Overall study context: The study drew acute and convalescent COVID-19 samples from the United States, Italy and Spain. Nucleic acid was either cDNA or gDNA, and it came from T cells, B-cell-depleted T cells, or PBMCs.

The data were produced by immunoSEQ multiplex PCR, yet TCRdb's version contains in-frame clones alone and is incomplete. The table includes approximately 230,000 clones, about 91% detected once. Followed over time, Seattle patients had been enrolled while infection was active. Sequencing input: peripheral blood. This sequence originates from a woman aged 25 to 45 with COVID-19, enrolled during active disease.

CDR3 sequence reads: CASSRGSGQPQHF. CDR3 nucleotide sequence: TGTGCCAGCAGCAGGGGTAGCGGGCAGCCCCAGCATTTT. The chain uses TRBV2 and TRBJ1-5; weak D call: TRBD1 (6 bases). Per germline, CDR1 SNHLY and CDR2 FYNNEI. The ends were cut back, 6 bases at V and 7 bases at J, with 13 bases in the middle. The length of the CDR3 is 13 residues.